This T cell receptor (beta chain) comes out of a study of tumor-infiltrating lymphocytes in primary liver carcinoma. The approximately 17-34 mg bulk tissue piece was not sorted before simultaneous RNA and DNA extraction. Broader study findings: For tumor-adjacent and tumor-blood pairs, overlap was less than that seen for tumor region pairs. Tumors had a top-250-clone fraction that was significantly higher than blood (p = 0.039).

Priming with a constant-region primer yielded TCR beta cDNA from about 500 ng total RNA. Three rounds of nested multiplex PCR with slightly modified ARM-PCR produced TCR beta libraries. The opening two PCR rounds, about 11 cycles each, paired TRBV1-TRBV30 forward primers with a C-beta reverse primer. TCRdb fed the multiplex PCR reads into MiXCR, producing one record per CDR3 protein. The sample lists approximately 79,000 distinct CDR3 sequences, 60% to 75% occurring once. CDR1 is SGHAT, CDR2 FQDESV, per germline (reference sequence). The CDR3 sequence is 13 residues long. Unmatched junction bases numbered 4, after V lost 7 bases and J lost 1 base. By share, this clonotype ranks as medium-sized (0.01 to 0.1%). Antigen specificity is unknown.

The chain employs TRBV11-1 and TRBJ2-7, with 7 bases fitting TRBD1. Sample: liver tumor tissue from sampling region 4. Subset meaning: tumor region T4, right-lateral pole. The receptor's source is a middle-aged man with primary liver carcinoma and hepatitis B virus infection. CDR3 loop: CASNKGQSYEQYF. DNA for the CDR3: TGTGCCAGCAACAAGGGACAGTCCTACGAGCAGTACTTC. The full variable domain, rest sourced from reference TRBV11-1 and TRBJ2-7, is EAEVAQSPRYKITEKSQAVAFWCDPISGHATLYWYRQILGQGPELLVQFQDESVVDDSQLPKDRFSAERLKGVDSTLKIQPAELGDSAMYLCASNKGQSYEQYFGPGTRLTVT.